A selection of T cell receptor beta chains follows, all from one sample in a study of identical twins. MiXCR, applied by TCRdb to the 5' RACE reads, yields one record per CDR3 protein. Here the sample spans under 800,000 distinct CDR3 sequences, 21% being singletons. The sample was also reused in another study, on T cells expressing NK-cell markers.

The sample taken for sequencing was PBMCs. All receptors derive from a woman younger than 30 in good health. The CDR3 runs from the conserved cysteine through the conserved F or W. D genes are given only for firm matches. Rows may omit the clone size; those that give it use once, few, many or a size class.

clone size: NA; D gene: NA; V gene: TRBV5-6; J gene: TRBJ2-3; CDR3 protein: CASSPGPDSSTDTQYF; CDR3 DNA: TGTGCCAGCAGCCCTGGGCCGGATTCTAGCACAGATACGCAGTATTTT
clone size: NA; D gene: NA; V gene: TRBV11-2; J gene: TRBJ2-2; CDR3 protein: CASRNPTNTGELFF; CDR3 DNA: TGTGCCAGCAGGAACCCAACGAACACCGGGGAGCTGTTTTTT
clone size: NA; D gene: TRBD2; V gene: TRBV20-1; J gene: TRBJ2-1; CDR3 protein: CSASLSGASSYNEQFF; CDR3 DNA: TGCAGTGCTAGCCTAAGCGGGGCTAGCTCCTACAATGAGCAGTTCTTC
clone size: NA; D gene: NA; V gene: TRBV11-2; J gene: TRBJ2-1; CDR3 protein: CASSLVPPSSYNEQFF; CDR3 DNA: TGTGCCAGCAGCTTAGTTCCACCGAGCTCCTACAATGAGCAGTTCTTC
clone size: NA; D gene: NA; V gene: TRBV11-2; J gene: TRBJ2-7; CDR3 protein: CASSWGQRVLPFPYEQYF; CDR3 DNA: TGTGCCAGCAGCTGGGGGCAGCGGGTCCTTCCGTTTCCCTACGAGCAGTACTTC
clone size: NA; D gene: TRBD2; V gene: TRBV5-1; J gene: TRBJ2-3; CDR3 protein: CASSLGLASMTDTQYF; CDR3 DNA: TGCGCCAGCAGCCTAGGACTAGCGTCCATGACAGATACGCAGTATTTT
clone size: few; D gene: NA; V gene: TRBV7-9; J gene: TRBJ2-7; CDR3 protein: CASSLGTGDSLRQQYF; CDR3 DNA: TGTGCCAGCAGCTTAGGGACGGGGGACAGCCTACGTCAGCAGTACTTC
clone size: NA; D gene: TRBD2; V gene: TRBV7-9; J gene: TRBJ2-1; CDR3 protein: CASSLGLAGGPLVEFF; CDR3 DNA: TGTGCCAGCAGCCTGGGACTAGCGGGGGGCCCTCTGGTGGAGTTCTTC
clone size: few; D gene: TRBD1; V gene: TRBV29-1; J gene: TRBJ2-1; CDR3 protein: CSYDRGQSYNEQFF; CDR3 DNA: TGCAGCTACGACCGGGGACAGTCCTACAATGAGCAGTTCTTC
clone size: few; D gene: NA; V gene: TRBV6-5; J gene: TRBJ2-7; CDR3 protein: CASSYSAGLDYEQYF; CDR3 DNA: TGTGCCAGCAGTTACTCGGCCGGACTCGACTACGAGCAGTACTTC
clone size: NA; D gene: TRBD2; V gene: TRBV11-2; J gene: TRBJ2-1; CDR3 protein: CASSLRLAGNNEQFF; CDR3 DNA: TGTGCCAGCAGCTTACGGCTAGCGGGGAACAATGAGCAGTTCTTC
clone size: NA; D gene: NA; V gene: TRBV5-6; J gene: TRBJ2-7; CDR3 protein: CASSRAEGFPYEQYF; CDR3 DNA: TGTGCCAGCAGTAGGGCGGAGGGGTTTCCCTACGAGCAGTACTTC
clone size: few; D gene: NA; V gene: TRBV20-1; J gene: TRBJ2-3; CDR3 protein: CSARVAGTPTDTQYF; CDR3 DNA: TGCAGTGCTAGAGTAGCTGGGACCCCTACAGATACGCAGTATTTT
clone size: NA; D gene: NA; V gene: TRBV12-3/TRBV12-4; J gene: TRBJ2-5; CDR3 protein: CASSPRTNYQETQYF; CDR3 DNA: TGTGCCAGCAGCCCCCGGACAAACTACCAAGAGACCCAGTACTTC
clone size: few; D gene: NA; V gene: TRBV6-5; J gene: TRBJ2-7; CDR3 protein: CASSYGGSPYEQYF; CDR3 DNA: TGTGCCAGCAGTTACGGCGGCAGTCCCTACGAGCAGTACTTC
clone size: few; D gene: NA; V gene: TRBV3-1; J gene: TRBJ2-7; CDR3 protein: CASSQDAANSYEQYF; CDR3 DNA: TGTGCCAGCAGCCAAGACGCTGCAAACTCCTACGAGCAGTACTTC
clone size: NA; D gene: TRBD2; V gene: TRBV4-2; J gene: TRBJ2-3; CDR3 protein: CASSQEGDYPTDTQYF; CDR3 DNA: TGTGCCAGCAGCCAAGAGGGGGACTACCCCACAGATACGCAGTATTTT
clone size: few; D gene: TRBD2; V gene: TRBV6-5; J gene: TRBJ2-7; CDR3 protein: CASSFGTSGGSYSYEQYF; CDR3 DNA: TGTGCCAGCAGTTTTGGGACTAGCGGGGGGTCTTACTCCTACGAGCAGTACTTC
clone size: NA; D gene: NA; V gene: TRBV4-3; J gene: TRBJ2-2; CDR3 protein: CASSQVHRNTGELFF; CDR3 DNA: TGCGCCAGCAGCCAAGTACACAGGAACACCGGGGAGCTGTTTTTT
clone size: few; D gene: NA; V gene: TRBV20-1; J gene: TRBJ2-5; CDR3 protein: CSAKTGFGGETQYF; CDR3 DNA: TGCAGTGCCAAGACAGGGTTTGGGGGGGAGACCCAGTACTTC
clone size: NA; D gene: NA; V gene: TRBV2; J gene: TRBJ2-7; CDR3 protein: CASSGQRDEQYF; CDR3 DNA: TGTGCCAGCAGTGGACAGCGGGACGAGCAGTACTTC
clone size: NA; D gene: NA; V gene: TRBV12-3/TRBV12-4; J gene: TRBJ1-6; CDR3 protein: CASSLFGQSPLHF; CDR3 DNA: TGTGCCAGCAGTTTATTCGGACAATCGCCCCTCCACTTT
clone size: few; D gene: TRBD1; V gene: TRBV15; J gene: TRBJ2-7; CDR3 protein: CATSREGTAPYEQYF; CDR3 DNA: TGTGCCACCAGCAGAGAAGGGACAGCACCCTACGAGCAGTACTTC
clone size: NA; D gene: TRBD2; V gene: TRBV20-1; J gene: TRBJ2-3; CDR3 protein: CSASLAGGLSDTQYF; CDR3 DNA: TGCAGTGCTAGCCTAGCGGGGGGGCTGTCAGATACGCAGTATTTT
clone size: few; D gene: NA; V gene: TRBV24-1; J gene: TRBJ2-3; CDR3 protein: CASQGSTDTQYF; CDR3 DNA: TGTGCCAGCCAGGGAAGCACAGATACGCAGTATTTT
clone size: NA; D gene: NA; V gene: TRBV12-3/TRBV12-4; J gene: TRBJ1-1; CDR3 protein: CASSLEVRVAFF; CDR3 DNA: TGTGCCAGCAGTTTAGAAGTGAGGGTGGCTTTCTTT
clone size: NA; D gene: NA; V gene: TRBV20-1; J gene: TRBJ2-3; CDR3 protein: CSARYPGLGSDTQYF; CDR3 DNA: TGCAGTGCTAGATATCCGGGCCTAGGATCAGATACGCAGTATTTT
clone size: few; D gene: NA; V gene: TRBV15; J gene: TRBJ2-1; CDR3 protein: CATSSLAAYNEQFF; CDR3 DNA: TGTGCCACCAGCAGTCTCGCCGCCTACAATGAGCAGTTCTTC
clone size: few; D gene: NA; V gene: TRBV12-3/TRBV12-4; J gene: TRBJ2-3; CDR3 protein: CASSQDWGTDTQYF; CDR3 DNA: TGTGCCAGCAGTCAAGACTGGGGAACAGATACGCAGTATTTT
clone size: NA; D gene: NA; V gene: TRBV5-6; J gene: TRBJ2-5; CDR3 protein: CASSRRTWLDYQETQYF; CDR3 DNA: TGTGCCAGCAGCCGGCGGACTTGGCTCGATTACCAAGAGACCCAGTACTTC
clone size: NA; D gene: NA; V gene: TRBV10-3; J gene: TRBJ1-1; CDR3 protein: CAISESPGLDTEAFF; CDR3 DNA: TGTGCCATCAGTGAGTCGCCAGGGCTGGACACTGAAGCTTTCTTT
clone size: few; D gene: TRBD2; V gene: TRBV29-1; J gene: TRBJ2-1; CDR3 protein: CSGGLAGPYRYNEQFF; CDR3 DNA: TGCAGCGGGGGACTAGCGGGTCCCTACCGTTACAATGAGCAGTTCTTC
clone size: NA; D gene: NA; V gene: TRBV29-1; J gene: TRBJ1-1; CDR3 protein: CSVSSGQAFF; CDR3 DNA: TGCAGCGTTTCGTCCGGGCAAGCTTTCTTT
clone size: few; D gene: NA; V gene: TRBV6-2/TRBV6-3; J gene: TRBJ2-7; CDR3 protein: CASSWSQAVYEQYF; CDR3 DNA: TGTGCCAGCAGTTGGAGTCAGGCGGTCTACGAGCAGTACTTC
clone size: few; D gene: NA; V gene: TRBV12-3/TRBV12-4; J gene: TRBJ2-1; CDR3 protein: CASTYLTSEQFF; CDR3 DNA: TGTGCCAGCACCTATCTAACGAGTGAGCAGTTCTTC
clone size: NA; D gene: NA; V gene: TRBV20-1; J gene: TRBJ2-7; CDR3 protein: CSAKGSYEQYF; CDR3 DNA: TGCAGTGCTAAGGGGAGCTACGAGCAGTACTTC
clone size: NA; D gene: NA; V gene: TRBV5-1; J gene: TRBJ2-1; CDR3 protein: CASSLGQEGNEQFF; CDR3 DNA: TGCGCCAGCAGCTTGGGGCAGGAGGGCAATGAGCAGTTCTTC
clone size: NA; D gene: NA; V gene: TRBV5-1; J gene: TRBJ2-5; CDR3 protein: CASSSESQETQYF; CDR3 DNA: TGCGCCAGCAGCTCCGAATCCCAAGAGACCCAGTACTTC
clone size: NA; D gene: TRBD1; V gene: TRBV10-3; J gene: TRBJ2-3; CDR3 protein: CAIRAGTGGPDTQYF; CDR3 DNA: TGTGCCATCAGAGCCGGGACAGGGGGCCCAGATACGCAGTATTTT
clone size: many; D gene: NA; V gene: TRBV3-1; J gene: TRBJ2-2; CDR3 protein: CASTGRTGELFF; CDR3 DNA: TGTGCCAGCACAGGGCGGACCGGGGAGCTGTTTTTT
clone size: NA; D gene: NA; V gene: TRBV10-3; J gene: TRBJ2-3; CDR3 protein: CAIKDVATDTQYF; CDR3 DNA: TGTGCCATCAAAGACGTGGCCACAGATACGCAGTATTTT
clone size: NA; D gene: NA; V gene: TRBV12-3/TRBV12-4; J gene: TRBJ2-7; CDR3 protein: CASSYGRGHRVYEQYF; CDR3 DNA: TGTGCCAGCAGTTACGGACGGGGACACAGGGTCTACGAGCAGTACTTC
clone size: NA; D gene: NA; V gene: TRBV20-1; J gene: TRBJ2-1; CDR3 protein: CSAREGAYEQFF; CDR3 DNA: TGCAGTGCTAGAGAGGGGGCCTATGAGCAGTTCTTC
clone size: many; D gene: NA; V gene: TRBV12-3/TRBV12-4; J gene: TRBJ1-2; CDR3 protein: CASSLLGPNYGYTF; CDR3 DNA: TGTGCCAGCAGTTTACTGGGCCCCAACTATGGCTACACCTTC
clone size: NA; D gene: TRBD2; V gene: TRBV5-1; J gene: TRBJ2-2; CDR3 protein: CASSTGGLAGDADTGELFF; CDR3 DNA: TGCGCCAGCAGCACCGGTGGACTAGCGGGAGACGCGGATACCGGGGAGCTGTTTTTT
clone size: few; D gene: TRBD2; V gene: TRBV12-3/TRBV12-4; J gene: TRBJ2-1; CDR3 protein: CASHGRIGLARNEQFF; CDR3 DNA: TGTGCCAGCCATGGACGGATTGGACTAGCAAGGAATGAGCAGTTCTTC
clone size: many; D gene: TRBD1; V gene: TRBV12-3/TRBV12-4; J gene: TRBJ1-3; CDR3 protein: CASSLQGAGNTIYF; CDR3 DNA: TGTGCCAGCAGTTTACAGGGGGCTGGAAACACCATATATTTT
clone size: NA; D gene: NA; V gene: TRBV12-3/TRBV12-4; J gene: TRBJ1-5; CDR3 protein: CASEPGGNQPQHF; CDR3 DNA: TGTGCCAGCGAACCGGGCGGCAATCAGCCCCAGCATTTT
clone size: NA; D gene: NA; V gene: TRBV3-1; J gene: TRBJ2-5; CDR3 protein: CASSLDIQETQYF; CDR3 DNA: TGTGCCAGCAGCTTGGACATACAAGAGACCCAGTACTTC
clone size: NA; D gene: NA; V gene: TRBV9; J gene: TRBJ2-7; CDR3 protein: CASSYRTGGQQYF; CDR3 DNA: TGTGCCAGCAGCTACCGAACGGGGGGCCAGCAGTACTTC
clone size: few; D gene: NA; V gene: TRBV5-6; J gene: TRBJ1-1; CDR3 protein: CASSRRVGVENTEAFF; CDR3 DNA: TGTGCCAGCAGCCGCCGGGTGGGAGTAGAGAACACTGAAGCTTTCTTT
clone size: few; D gene: NA; V gene: TRBV12-3/TRBV12-4; J gene: TRBJ2-7; CDR3 protein: CASAPLRYEQYF; CDR3 DNA: TGTGCCAGCGCCCCACTAAGATACGAGCAGTACTTC